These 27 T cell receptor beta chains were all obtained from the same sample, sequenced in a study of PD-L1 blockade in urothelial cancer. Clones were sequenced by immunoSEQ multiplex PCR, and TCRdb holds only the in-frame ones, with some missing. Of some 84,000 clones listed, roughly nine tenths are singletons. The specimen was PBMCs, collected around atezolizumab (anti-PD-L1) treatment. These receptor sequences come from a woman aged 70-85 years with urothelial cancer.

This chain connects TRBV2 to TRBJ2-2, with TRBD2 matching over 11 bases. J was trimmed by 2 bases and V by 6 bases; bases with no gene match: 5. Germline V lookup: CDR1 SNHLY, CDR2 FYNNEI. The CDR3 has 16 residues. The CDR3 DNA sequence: TGTGCCAGCAGAGGGACTAGCGGTAGAAACACCGGGGAGCTGTTTTTT. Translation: CASRGTSGRNTGELFF. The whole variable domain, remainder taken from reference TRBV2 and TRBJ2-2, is EPEVTQTPSHQVTQMGQEVILRCVPISNHLYFYWYRQILGQKVEFLVSFYNNEISEKSEIFDDQFSVERPDGSNFTLKIRSTKLEDSAMYFCASRGTSGRNTGELFFGEGSRLTVL.

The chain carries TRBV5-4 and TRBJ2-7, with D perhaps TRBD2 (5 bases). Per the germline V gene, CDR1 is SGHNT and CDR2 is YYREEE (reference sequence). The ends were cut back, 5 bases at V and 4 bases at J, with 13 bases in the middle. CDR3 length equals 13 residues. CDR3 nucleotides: TGTGCCAGCAGTTCACGGGGTCAGTACGAGCAGTACTTC. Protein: CASSSRGQYEQYF.

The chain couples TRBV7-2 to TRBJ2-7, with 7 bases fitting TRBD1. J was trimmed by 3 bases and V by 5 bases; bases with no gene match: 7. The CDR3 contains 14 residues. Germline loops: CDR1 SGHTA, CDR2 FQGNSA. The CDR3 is CASSPTGPDYEQYF. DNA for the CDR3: TGTGCCAGCAGCCCGACAGGGCCGGACTACGAGCAGTACTTC.

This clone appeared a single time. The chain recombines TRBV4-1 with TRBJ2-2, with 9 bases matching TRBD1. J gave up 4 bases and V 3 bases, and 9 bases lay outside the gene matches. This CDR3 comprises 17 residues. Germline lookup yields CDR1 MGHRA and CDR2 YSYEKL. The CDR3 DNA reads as TGCGCCAGCAGCCAGAACCGACAGGGGGTGTCCACCGGGGAGCTGTTTTTT. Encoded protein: CASSQNRQGVSTGELFF.

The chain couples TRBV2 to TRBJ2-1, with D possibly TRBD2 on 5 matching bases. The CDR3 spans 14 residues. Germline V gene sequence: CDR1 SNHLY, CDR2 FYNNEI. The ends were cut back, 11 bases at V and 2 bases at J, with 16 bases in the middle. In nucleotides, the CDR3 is TGTGCCTCGGAGGCGGCGGGCCCCTACAATGAGCAGTTCTTC. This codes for CASEAAGPYNEQFF.

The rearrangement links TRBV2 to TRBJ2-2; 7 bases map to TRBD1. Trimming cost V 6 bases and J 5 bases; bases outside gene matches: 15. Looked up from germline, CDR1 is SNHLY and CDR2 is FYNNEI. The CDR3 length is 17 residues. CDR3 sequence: CASRPATGKGYTGELFF. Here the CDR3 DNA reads TGTGCCAGCAGGCCGGCGACAGGGAAAGGGTATACCGGGGAGCTGTTTTTT.

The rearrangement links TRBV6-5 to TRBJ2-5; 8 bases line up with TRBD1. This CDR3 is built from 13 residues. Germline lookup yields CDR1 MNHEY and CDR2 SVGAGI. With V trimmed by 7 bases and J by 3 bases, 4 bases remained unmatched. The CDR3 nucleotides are TGTGCCAGCACAACAGGGGGAAAAGAGACCCAGTACTTC. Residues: CASTTGGKETQYF.

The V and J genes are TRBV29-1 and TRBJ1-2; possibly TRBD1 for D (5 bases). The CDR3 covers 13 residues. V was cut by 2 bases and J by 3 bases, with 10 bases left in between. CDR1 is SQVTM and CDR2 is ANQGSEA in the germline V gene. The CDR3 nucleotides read TGCAGCGTTGAACAGGGCCTTGACTATGGCTACACCTTC. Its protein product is CSVEQGLDYGYTF.

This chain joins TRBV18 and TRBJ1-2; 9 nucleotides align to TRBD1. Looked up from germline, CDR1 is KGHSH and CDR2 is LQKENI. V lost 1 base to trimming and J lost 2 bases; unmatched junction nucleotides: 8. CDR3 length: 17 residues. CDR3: CASSPRGQGEPNYGYTF. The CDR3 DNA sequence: TGTGCCAGCTCACCACGGGGACAGGGAGAACCCAACTATGGCTACACCTTC.

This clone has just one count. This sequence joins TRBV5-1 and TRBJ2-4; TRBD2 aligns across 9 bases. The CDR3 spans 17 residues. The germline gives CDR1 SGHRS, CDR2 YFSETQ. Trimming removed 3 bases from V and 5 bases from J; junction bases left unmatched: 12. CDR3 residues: CASSSRRPGLAENIQYF. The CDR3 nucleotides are TGCGCCAGCAGCTCCAGACGGCCGGGACTAGCAGAAAACATTCAGTACTTC.

This CDR3 reads CASSYRTGVSGNTIYF. In DNA form, the CDR3 reads TGTGCCAGCAGTTACCGAACAGGGGTCTCTGGAAACACCATATATTTT. The chain joins TRBV6-6 to TRBJ1-3; 7 bases align to TRBD1. The CDR3 contains 16 residues. Germline trimming cut 2 bases from V and 0 bases from J; bases unmatched to any gene: 4. Germline CDR1 MNHNY, CDR2 SVGAGI (reference sequence).

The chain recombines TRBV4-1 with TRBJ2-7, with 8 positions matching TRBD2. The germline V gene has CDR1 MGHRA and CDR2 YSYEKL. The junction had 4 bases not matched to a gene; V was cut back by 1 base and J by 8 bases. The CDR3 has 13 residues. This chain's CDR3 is CASSQGPGGQQYF. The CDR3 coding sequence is TGCGCCAGCAGCCAAGGGCCGGGGGGGCAGCAGTACTTC.

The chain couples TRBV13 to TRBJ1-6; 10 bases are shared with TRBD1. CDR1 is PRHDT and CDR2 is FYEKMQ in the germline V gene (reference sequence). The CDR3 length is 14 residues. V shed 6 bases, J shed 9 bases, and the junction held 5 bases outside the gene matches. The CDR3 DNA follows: TGTGCCAGCAGGTTCGGACAGGGGGTTTCACCCCTCCACTTT. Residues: CASRFGQGVSPLHF.

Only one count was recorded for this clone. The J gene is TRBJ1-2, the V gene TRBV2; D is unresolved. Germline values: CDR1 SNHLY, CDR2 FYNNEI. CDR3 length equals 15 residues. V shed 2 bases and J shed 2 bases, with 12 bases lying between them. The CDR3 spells CASSETRESNYGYTF. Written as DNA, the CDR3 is TGTGCCAGCAGTGAAACCCGGGAGTCCAACTATGGCTACACCTTC.

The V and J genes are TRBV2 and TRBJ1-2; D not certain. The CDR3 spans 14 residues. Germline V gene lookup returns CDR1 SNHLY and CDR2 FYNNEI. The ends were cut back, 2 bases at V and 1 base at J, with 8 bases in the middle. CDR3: CASSESRSNYGYTF. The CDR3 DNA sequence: TGTGCCAGCAGTGAAAGTCGTAGTAACTATGGCTACACCTTC. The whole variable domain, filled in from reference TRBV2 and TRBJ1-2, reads EPEVTQTPSHQVTQMGQEVILRCVPISNHLYFYWYRQILGQKVEFLVSFYNNEISEKSEIFDDQFSVERPDGSNFTLKIRSTKLEDSAMYFCASSESRSNYGYTFGSGTRLTVV.

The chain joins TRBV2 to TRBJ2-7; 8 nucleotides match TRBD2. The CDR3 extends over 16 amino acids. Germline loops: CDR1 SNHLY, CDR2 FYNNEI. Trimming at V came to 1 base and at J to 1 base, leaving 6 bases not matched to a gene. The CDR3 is CASSEGLAGSSYEQYF. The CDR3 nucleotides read TGTGCCAGCAGTGAAGGGCTAGCGGGCTCATCCTACGAGCAGTACTTC. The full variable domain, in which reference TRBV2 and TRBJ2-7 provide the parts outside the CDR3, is EPEVTQTPSHQVTQMGQEVILRCVPISNHLYFYWYRQILGQKVEFLVSFYNNEISEKSEIFDDQFSVERPDGSNFTLKIRSTKLEDSAMYFCASSEGLAGSSYEQYFGPGTRLTVT.

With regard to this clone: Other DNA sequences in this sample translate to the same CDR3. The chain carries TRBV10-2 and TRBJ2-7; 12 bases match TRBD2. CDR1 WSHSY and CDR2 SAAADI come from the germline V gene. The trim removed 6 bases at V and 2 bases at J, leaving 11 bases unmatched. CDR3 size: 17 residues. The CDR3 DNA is TGCGCCAGCAGGAGACTAGCGGGAGCTTTTCTGCCCTACGAGCAGTACTTC. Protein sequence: CASRRLAGAFLPYEQYF.

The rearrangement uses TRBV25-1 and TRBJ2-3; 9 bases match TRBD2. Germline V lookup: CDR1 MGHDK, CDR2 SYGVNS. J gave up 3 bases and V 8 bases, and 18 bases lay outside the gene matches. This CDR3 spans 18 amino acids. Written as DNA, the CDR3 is TGTGCCAGCCGTAGGGCGGGAGGGCCGATGAGATTGACAGATACGCAGTATTTT. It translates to CASRRAGGPMRLTDTQYF.

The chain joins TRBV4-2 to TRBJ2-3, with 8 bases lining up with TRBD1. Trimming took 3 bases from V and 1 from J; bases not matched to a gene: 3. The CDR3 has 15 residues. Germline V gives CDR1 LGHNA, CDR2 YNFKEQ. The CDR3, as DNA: TGTGCCAGCAGCCAGACAGGGGAAGGCACAGATACGCAGTATTTT. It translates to CASSQTGEGTDTQYF.

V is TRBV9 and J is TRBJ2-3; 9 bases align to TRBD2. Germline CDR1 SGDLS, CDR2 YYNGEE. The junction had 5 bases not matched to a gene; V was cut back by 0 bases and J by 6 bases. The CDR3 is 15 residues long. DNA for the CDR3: TGTGCCAGCAGCGTAGTGGCGGGGGGGGTTGATACGCAGTATTTT. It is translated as CASSVVAGGVDTQYF.

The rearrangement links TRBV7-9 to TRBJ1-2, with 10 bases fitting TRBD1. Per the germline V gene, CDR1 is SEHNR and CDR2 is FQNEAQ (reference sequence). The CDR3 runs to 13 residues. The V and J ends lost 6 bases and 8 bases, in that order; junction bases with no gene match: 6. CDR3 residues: CASSWDRGGGYTF. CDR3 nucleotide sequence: TGTGCCAGCAGTTGGGACAGGGGAGGAGGCTACACCTTC.

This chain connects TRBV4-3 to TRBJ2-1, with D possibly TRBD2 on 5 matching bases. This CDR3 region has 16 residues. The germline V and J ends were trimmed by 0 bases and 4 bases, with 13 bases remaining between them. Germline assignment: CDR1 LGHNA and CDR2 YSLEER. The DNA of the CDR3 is TGCGCCAGCAGCCAAGATCCACGACTACATTACAATGAGCAGTTCTTC. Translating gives CASSQDPRLHYNEQFF.

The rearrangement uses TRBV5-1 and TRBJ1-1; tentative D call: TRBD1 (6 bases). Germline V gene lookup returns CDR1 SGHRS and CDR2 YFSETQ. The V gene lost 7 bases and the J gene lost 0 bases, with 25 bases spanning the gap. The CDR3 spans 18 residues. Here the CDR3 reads CASGQTGIGHGMNTEAFF. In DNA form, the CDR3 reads TGCGCCAGCGGACAAACAGGGATTGGGCATGGCATGAACACTGAAGCTTTCTTT.

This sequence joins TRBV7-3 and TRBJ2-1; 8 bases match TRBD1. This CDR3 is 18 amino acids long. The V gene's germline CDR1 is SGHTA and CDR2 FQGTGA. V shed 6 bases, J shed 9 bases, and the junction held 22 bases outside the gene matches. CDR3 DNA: TGTGCCAGCAGTACTGGGGTGGGGCAGGGGGCCGCCCAAGGTGAGCAGTTCTTC. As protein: CASSTGVGQGAAQGEQFF.

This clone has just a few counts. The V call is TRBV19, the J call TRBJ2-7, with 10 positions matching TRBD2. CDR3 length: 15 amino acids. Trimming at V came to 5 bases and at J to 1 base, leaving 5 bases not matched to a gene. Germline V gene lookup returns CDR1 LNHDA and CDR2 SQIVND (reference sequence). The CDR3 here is CASSPLAGVSYEQYF. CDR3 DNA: TGTGCCAGTAGTCCCCTAGCGGGAGTTTCCTACGAGCAGTACTTC.

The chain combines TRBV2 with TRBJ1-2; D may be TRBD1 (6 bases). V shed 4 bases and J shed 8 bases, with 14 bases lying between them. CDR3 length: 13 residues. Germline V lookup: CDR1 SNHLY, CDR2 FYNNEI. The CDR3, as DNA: TGTGCCAGCAGTGGCCAAGCAGGGGTCGGCTACACCTTC. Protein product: CASSGQAGVGYTF.

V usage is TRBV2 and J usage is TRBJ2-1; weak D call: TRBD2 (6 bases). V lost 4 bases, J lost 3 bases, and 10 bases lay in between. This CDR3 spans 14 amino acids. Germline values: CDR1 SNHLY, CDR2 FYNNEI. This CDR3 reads CASSVRDGYNEQFF. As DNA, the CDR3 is TGTGCCAGCAGTGTGCGGGACGGCTACAATGAGCAGTTCTTC.